Listed below are T cell receptor beta chains from one sample, sequenced in a study of CD8 T cells in Susac syndrome. TCRdb called the immunoSEQ multiplex PCR reads again in MiXCR, with one record for every CDR3 protein. The repertoire has tens of thousands of distinct CDR3 sequences, approximately 96% of them found once; the top ten carry about 0.65%. Sequenced: CD8+ T cells from PBMCs. All receptors derive from a human donor with Susac syndrome. Both conserved end residues are trimmed from each CDR3.

j_gene,v_gene,CDR3aa
TRBJ2-7,TRBV20-1,SARDSGGLAYEQY
TRBJ2-7,TRBV6-5,ASSYSGRDYEQY
TRBJ2-7,TRBV13,ASSSSGTSDYEQY
TRBJ2-5,TRBV5-1,ASSLDKGTQY
TRBJ2-2,TRBV30,AWRDTGTGDYTGELF
TRBJ2-3,TRBV29-1,SVGTSSRLDTQY
TRBJ2-1,TRBV4-2,ASSQERGTEQF
TRBJ1-4,TRBV3-1,ASSSDRVSEKLF
TRBJ2-2,TRBV12-3/TRBV12-4,ASSFRLAVNTGELF
TRBJ1-2,TRBV30,AWSGQLGLYGYT
TRBJ1-4,TRBV29-1,SVAWTDEKLF
TRBJ2-2,TRBV18,ASSPLGLNTGELF
TRBJ1-6,TRBV30,AWSVRGWALH
TRBJ2-1,TRBV5-6,ASSFSGGSYNEQF
TRBJ2-1,TRBV20-1,SARSETSEQF
TRBJ1-6,TRBV18,ASSLQGSSYNSPLH
TRBJ1-2,TRBV13,ASSLSGVDYGYT
TRBJ2-3,TRBV12-3/TRBV12-4,ASTSGGTGVDTQY
TRBJ1-1,TRBV19,ASSGSGLLGTEAF
TRBJ2-2,TRBV5-4,ASSLGARDRVLPANTGELF
TRBJ2-1,TRBV20-1,SARRLAGALYNEQF
TRBJ1-1,TRBV4-2,ASSHGQGRTEAF
TRBJ2-1,TRBV2,ASSILAGDYNEQF
TRBJ2-7,TRBV6-6,ASSIGSYEQY
TRBJ1-2,TRBV19,ASSIQGGYT
TRBJ1-1,TRBV20-1,SAREPGNTEAF
TRBJ2-1,TRBV29-1,SAGDSHNEQF
TRBJ2-3,TRBV20-1,SARAAREGLDTQY
TRBJ2-7,TRBV20-1,SAAGQASYEQY
TRBJ2-7,TRBV29-1,SVAPGIRYEQY
TRBJ2-3,TRBV6-5,ASSASSGTRY
TRBJ1-1,TRBV28,ASSPSGLNTEAF
TRBJ1-2,TRBV6-5,ASNSQGGSDGYT
TRBJ2-7,TRBV30,AWSSGTGYEQY
TRBJ1-5,TRBV15,ATSRVQGVSNQPQH
TRBJ1-5,TRBV20-1,SAIRDSNQPQH
TRBJ2-7,TRBV6-2/TRBV6-3,ASSYHLGVSYEQY
TRBJ2-7,TRBV6-2/TRBV6-3,ASSYFPGTVLYEQY
TRBJ2-4,TRBV6-2/TRBV6-3,ASSYQGTAQY
TRBJ2-7,TRBV20-1,SARNRILYEQY
TRBJ1-6,TRBV27,ASSQGQENSPLH
TRBJ1-5,TRBV28,ASRTRKNQPQH
TRBJ1-2,TRBV5-4,ASSLTGANYGYT